These 6 T cell receptor beta chains originate from one sample sequenced in a study of T-cell reconstitution after alpha-beta-depleted transplantation in children. This sample's TCRbeta library carried unique molecular identifier barcodes. TCRdb re-derived calls from the PCR reads in MiXCR, one entry per CDR3 protein. This table holds hundreds of thousands of distinct CDR3 sequences, around 12% found once. Specimen: PBMCs from the stem cell graft donor, collected from the stem cell graft. The receptors stem from a human donor who donated a stem cell graft to a child with acute lymphoblastic leukemia.

This clonotype was counted ten times or more. The chain combines TRBV5-1 with TRBJ1-1; D not resolved. Trimming stripped 7 bases from V and 1 base from J, with 14 bases between. This CDR3 spans 14 amino acids. Per the germline V gene, CDR1 is SGHRS and CDR2 is YFSETQ. Written as DNA, the CDR3 is TGCGCCAGCCGGTCTTGGGTCCCGAACACTGAAGCTTTCTTT. Protein product: CASRSWVPNTEAFF.

This clonotype was observed at least ten times. The gene calls are TRBV7-9 and TRBJ1-6; D possibly corresponds to TRBD1 (6 bases). The CDR3 contains 13 residues. V shed 5 bases and J shed 10 bases, with 12 bases lying between them. The germline CDR1 and CDR2 sequences are SEHNR and FQNEAQ (reference sequence). DNA of the CDR3: TGTGCCAGCAGCAGGACAGAACAATCACCCCTCCACTTT. This translates into CASSRTEQSPLHF. The variable domain in full, with the rest retrieved from reference TRBV7-9 and TRBJ1-6, is DTGVSQNPRHKITKRGQNVTFRCDPISEHNRLYWYRQTLGQGPEFLTYFQNEAQLEKSRLLSDRFSAERPKGSFSTLEIQRTEQGDSAMYLCASSRTEQSPLHFGNGTRLTVT.

Ten or more counts support this clonotype. The genes are TRBV7-2 and TRBJ1-1, with D possibly TRBD1 on 5 matching bases. Trimming cost V 5 bases and J 5 bases, with 12 bases left between them. Germline V lookup: CDR1 SGHTA, CDR2 FQGNSA. The CDR3 is 13 residues long. Here the CDR3 reads CASSEGIGTEAFF. As DNA, the CDR3 is TGTGCCAGCAGCGAGGGGATTGGGACTGAAGCTTTCTTT. Drawing the rest from reference TRBV7-2 and TRBJ1-1, the complete variable domain is GAGVSQSPSNKVTEKGKDVELRCDPISGHTALYWYRQSLGQGLEFLIYFQGNSAPDKSGLPSDRFSAERTGGSVSTLTIQRTQQEDSAVYLCASSEGIGTEAFFGQGTRLTVV.

The chain uses TRBV7-9 and TRBJ2-5; perhaps D is TRBD1 or TRBD2 (5 bases each). V shed 5 bases and J shed 3 bases, with 13 bases lying between them. The length of the CDR3 is 14 residues. Germline-derived CDR1 and CDR2 are SEHNR and FQNEAQ (reference sequence). The CDR3 region has the DNA TGTGCCAGCAGCCCCGGGACGGCAAAAGAGACCCAGTACTTC. Its translation is CASSPGTAKETQYF.

The chain recombines TRBV5-1 with TRBJ2-5; 7 positions agree with TRBD1. After removal of 3 bases from V and 4 bases from J, the junction contained 9 bases not matched to a gene. Germline CDR1 and CDR2: SGHRS and YFSETQ. The length of the CDR3 is 15 residues. DNA of the CDR3: TGCGCCAGCAGCTCGGTAGGGGGCAAAGGAGAGACCCAGTACTTC. It translates to CASSSVGGKGETQYF.

This clonotype was seen repeatedly, ten times or more. V gene TRBV27 combines with J gene TRBJ1-5, with D perhaps matching TRBD1 (6 bases). The V end lost 5 bases, the J end lost 6 bases, and 14 bases lay between the germline ends. This CDR3 is built from 14 residues. Germline lookup yields CDR1 MNHEY and CDR2 SMNVEV (reference sequence). The CDR3 DNA follows: TGTGCCAGCAGTGACGGGGGCGCGACTCAGCCCCAGCATTTT. The encoded protein is CASSDGGATQPQHF.